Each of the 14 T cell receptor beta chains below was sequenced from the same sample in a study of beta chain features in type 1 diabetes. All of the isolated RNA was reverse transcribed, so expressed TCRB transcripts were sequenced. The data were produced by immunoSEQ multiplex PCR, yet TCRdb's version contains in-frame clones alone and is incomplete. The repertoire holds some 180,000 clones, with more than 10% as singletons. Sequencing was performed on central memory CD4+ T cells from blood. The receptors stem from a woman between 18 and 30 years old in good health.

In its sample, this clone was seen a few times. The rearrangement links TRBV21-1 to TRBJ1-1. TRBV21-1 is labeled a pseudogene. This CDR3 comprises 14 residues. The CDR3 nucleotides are TGTGCCAGCGCCCTAGGAGGGGAGGGGGCTGAAGCTTTCTTT. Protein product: CASALGGEGAEAFF.

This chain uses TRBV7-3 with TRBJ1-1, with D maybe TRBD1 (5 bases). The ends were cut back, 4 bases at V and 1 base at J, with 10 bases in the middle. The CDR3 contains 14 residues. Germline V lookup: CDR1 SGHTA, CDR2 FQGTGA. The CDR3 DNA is TGTGCCAGCAGCTCCGGACACCAGAACACTGAAGCTTTCTTT. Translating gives CASSSGHQNTEAFF.

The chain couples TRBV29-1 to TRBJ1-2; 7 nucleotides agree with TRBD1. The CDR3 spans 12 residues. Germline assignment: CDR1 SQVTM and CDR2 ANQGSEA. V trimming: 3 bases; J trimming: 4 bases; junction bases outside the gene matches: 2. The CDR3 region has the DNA TGCAGCGTTGACTCAGGGGGCTATGGCTACACCTTC. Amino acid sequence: CSVDSGGYGYTF. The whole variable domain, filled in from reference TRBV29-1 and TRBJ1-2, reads SAVISQKPSRDICQRGTSLTIQCQVDSQVTMMFWYRQQPGQSLTLIATANQGSEATYESGFVIDKFPISRPNLTFSTLTVSNMSPEDSSIYLCSVDSGGYGYTFGSGTRLTVV.

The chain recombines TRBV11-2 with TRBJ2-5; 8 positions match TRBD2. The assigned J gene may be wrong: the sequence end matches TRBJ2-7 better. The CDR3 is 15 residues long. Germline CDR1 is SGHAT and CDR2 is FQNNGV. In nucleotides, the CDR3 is TGTGCCAGCAGCCGGGGGGGCGCCAGCTCCTACGAGCAGTACTTC. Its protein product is CASSRGGASSYEQYF.

Written as DNA, the CDR3 is TGTGCCAGCAGCCCCGGGAGGGTGCAACAGCCCCAGCATTTT. Translating it yields CASSPGRVQQPQHF. V gene TRBV7-2 combines with J gene TRBJ1-5; D remains unclear. Trimming shortened V by 5 bases and J by 7 bases, and 15 bases separated the two germline ends. Per the germline V gene, CDR1 is SGHTA and CDR2 is FQGNSA. The CDR3 consists of 14 residues.

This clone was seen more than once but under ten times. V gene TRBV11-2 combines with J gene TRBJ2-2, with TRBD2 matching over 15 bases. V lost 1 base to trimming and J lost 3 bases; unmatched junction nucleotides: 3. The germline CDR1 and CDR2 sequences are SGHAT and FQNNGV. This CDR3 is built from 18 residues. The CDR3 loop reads CASSLGGLAGGDTGELFF. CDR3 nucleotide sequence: TGTGCCAGCAGCTTAGGAGGACTAGCGGGAGGGGACACCGGGGAGCTGTTTTTT. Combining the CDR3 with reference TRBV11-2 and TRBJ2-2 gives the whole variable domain EAGVAQSPRYKIIEKRQSVAFWCNPISGHATLYWYQQILGQGPKLLIQFQNNGVVDDSQLPKDRFSAERLKGVDSTLKIQPAKLEDSAVYLCASSLGGLAGGDTGELFFGEGSRLTVL.

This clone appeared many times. As DNA, the CDR3 is TGTGCCAGCAGAGGACAGGCGAACACTGAAGCTTTCTTT. Translated, it gives CASRGQANTEAFF. The rearrangement uses TRBV11-1 and TRBJ1-1; 7 bases map to TRBD1. Per germline, CDR1 SGHAT and CDR2 FQDESV (reference sequence). V dropped 6 bases and J dropped 1; count of bases not matched to a gene: 2. The CDR3 runs 13 residues.

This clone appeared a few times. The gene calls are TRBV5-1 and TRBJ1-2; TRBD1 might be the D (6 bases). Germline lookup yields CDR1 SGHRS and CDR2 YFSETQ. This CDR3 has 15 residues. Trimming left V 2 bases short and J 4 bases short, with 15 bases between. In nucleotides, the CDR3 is TGCGCCAGCAGCTTCGAGACAGGAATTGGCTATGGCTACACCTTC. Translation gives CASSFETGIGYGYTF.

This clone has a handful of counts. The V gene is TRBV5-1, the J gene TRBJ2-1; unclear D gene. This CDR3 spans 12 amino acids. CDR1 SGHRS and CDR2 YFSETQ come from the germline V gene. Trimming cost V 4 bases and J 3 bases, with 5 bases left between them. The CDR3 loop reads CASSADYNEQFF. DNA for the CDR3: TGCGCCAGCAGCGCGGACTACAATGAGCAGTTCTTC.

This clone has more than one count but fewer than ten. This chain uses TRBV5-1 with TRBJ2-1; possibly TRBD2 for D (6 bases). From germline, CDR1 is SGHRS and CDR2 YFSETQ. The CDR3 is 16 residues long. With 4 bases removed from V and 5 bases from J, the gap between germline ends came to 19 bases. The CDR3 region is CASSPPGLSNNNEQFF. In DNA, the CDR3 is TGCGCCAGCAGCCCGCCGGGACTCAGTAACAACAATGAGCAGTTCTTC.

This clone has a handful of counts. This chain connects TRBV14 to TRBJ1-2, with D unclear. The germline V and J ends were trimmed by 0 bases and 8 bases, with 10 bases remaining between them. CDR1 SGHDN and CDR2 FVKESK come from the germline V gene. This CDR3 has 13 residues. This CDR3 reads CASSQERVGGYTF. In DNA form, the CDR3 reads TGTGCCAGCAGCCAAGAGAGGGTTGGGGGCTACACCTTC.

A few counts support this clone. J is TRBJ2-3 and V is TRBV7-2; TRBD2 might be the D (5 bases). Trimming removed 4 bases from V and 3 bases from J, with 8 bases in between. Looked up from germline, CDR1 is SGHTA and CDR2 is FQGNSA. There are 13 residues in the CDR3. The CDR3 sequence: CASSYGVTDTQYF. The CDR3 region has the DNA TGTGCCAGCAGCTACGGGGTGACAGATACGCAGTATTTT.

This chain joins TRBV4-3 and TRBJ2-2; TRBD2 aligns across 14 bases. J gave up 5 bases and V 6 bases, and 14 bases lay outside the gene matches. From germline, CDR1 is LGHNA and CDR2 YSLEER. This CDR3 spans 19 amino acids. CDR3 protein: CASSAYTGLAGGRTGELFF. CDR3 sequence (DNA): TGCGCCAGCAGTGCTTACACCGGACTAGCGGGAGGTCGAACCGGGGAGCTGTTTTTT.

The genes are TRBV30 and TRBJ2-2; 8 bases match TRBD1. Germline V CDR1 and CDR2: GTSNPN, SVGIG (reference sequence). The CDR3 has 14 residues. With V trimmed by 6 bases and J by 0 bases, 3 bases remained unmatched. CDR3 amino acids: CACTGGPNTGELFF. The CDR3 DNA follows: TGTGCCTGTACAGGGGGACCGAACACCGGGGAGCTGTTTTTT. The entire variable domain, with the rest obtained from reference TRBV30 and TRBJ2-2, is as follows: SQTIHQWPATLVQPVGSPLSLECTVEGTSNPNLYWYRQAAGRGLQLLFYSVGIGQISSEVPQNLSASRPQDRQFILSSKKLLLSDSGFYLCACTGGPNTGELFFGEGSRLTVL.